This is a list of T cell receptor beta chains from one sample in a study of T cells in Graves' hyperthyroidism and ophthalmopathy. From the multiplex PCR reads, TCRdb called clonotypes with MiXCR, one entry per CDR3 protein. Among about 500,000 distinct CDR3 sequences listed, over 15% were seen once. Sequencing was carried out using blood. The receptors were gathered from a woman younger than 35 with Graves' hyperthyroidism. Both conserved end residues are part of each CDR3. D genes are given only for firm matches. Rows may omit the clone size; those that give it use once, few, many or a size class.

CDR3: CASSPMGGFGTDTQYF
DNA: TGTGCCAGCAGCCCCATGGGGGGATTTGGCACAGATACGCAGTATTTT
size: few
D: -
J: TRBJ2-3
V: TRBV7-9

CDR3: CSARHYRGRAKNIQYF
DNA: TGCAGTGCTAGACACTACAGGGGGAGGGCCAAAAACATTCAGTACTTC
size: -
D: TRBD1
J: TRBJ2-4
V: TRBV20-1

CDR3: CASTRPGGGNTQYF
DNA: TGTGCCAGCACCCGCCCAGGGGGGGGAAATACGCAGTATTTT
size: -
D: -
J: TRBJ2-3
V: TRBV12-3/TRBV12-4

CDR3: CASSPWTKRDGDTQYF
DNA: TGTGCCAGCAGCCCCTGGACTAAGCGGGACGGTGATACGCAGTATTTT
size: few
D: TRBD2
J: TRBJ2-3
V: TRBV7-8

CDR3: CASSDTGGPYNEQFF
DNA: TGTGCCAGCAGTGACACAGGGGGCCCCTACAATGAGCAGTTCTTC
size: -
D: TRBD1
J: TRBJ2-1
V: TRBV12-3/TRBV12-4

CDR3: CASSLTEREQYF
DNA: TGTGCCAGCAGTTTAACCGAACGCGAGCAGTACTTC
size: many
D: -
J: TRBJ2-7
V: TRBV12-3/TRBV12-4

CDR3: CSASPSGREFGGANVLTF
DNA: TGCAGTGCTAGCCCCAGCGGCAGGGAGTTTGGTGGGGCCAACGTCCTGACTTTC
size: once
D: -
J: TRBJ2-6
V: TRBV20-1

CDR3: CASSQEIMNTEAFF
DNA: TGTGCCAGCAGCCAAGAAATCATGAACACTGAAGCTTTCTTT
size: few
D: -
J: TRBJ1-1
V: TRBV3-1

CDR3: CASSIPGRSLHEQYF
DNA: TGTGCCAGTAGTATCCCGGGGAGGTCGTTACACGAGCAGTACTTC
size: few
D: -
J: TRBJ2-7
V: TRBV19

CDR3: CSVRDRVNEQFF
DNA: TGCAGCGTCCGGGACAGGGTAAATGAGCAGTTCTTC
size: -
D: TRBD1
J: TRBJ2-1
V: TRBV29-1

CDR3: CASSLVGLHNEQFF
DNA: TGTGCCAGCAGCTTAGTGGGACTTCACAATGAGCAGTTCTTC
size: few
D: -
J: TRBJ2-1
V: TRBV5-4

CDR3: CASTNTENTEAFF
DNA: TGTGCCAGCACCAATACAGAGAACACTGAAGCTTTCTTT
size: many
D: -
J: TRBJ1-1
V: TRBV6-1

CDR3: CASSPNRSTGELFF
DNA: TGTGCCAGCAGCCCCAACCGATCCACCGGGGAGCTGTTTTTT
size: -
D: -
J: TRBJ2-2
V: TRBV6-1

CDR3: CASTRRLAGSTDTQYF
DNA: TGTGCCAGCACCCGGCGACTAGCGGGCAGCACAGATACGCAGTATTTT
size: many
D: TRBD2
J: TRBJ2-3
V: TRBV27

CDR3: CSARVSTSGQADTQYF
DNA: TGCAGTGCTAGAGTTTCGACTAGCGGACAAGCAGATACGCAGTATTTT
size: many
D: TRBD2
J: TRBJ2-3
V: TRBV20-1

CDR3: CAWSVLGSADTF
DNA: TGTGCCTGGAGTGTACTCGGGTCAGCCGACACCTTC
size: -
D: -
J: TRBJ1-2
V: TRBV30

CDR3: CAISEWRAGSSYEQYF
DNA: TGTGCCATCAGTGAGTGGCGAGCGGGTAGCTCCTACGAGCAGTACTTC
size: many
D: -
J: TRBJ2-7
V: TRBV10-3

CDR3: CAISESVVNEQFF
DNA: TGTGCCATCAGTGAGTCTGTAGTGAATGAGCAGTTCTTC
size: -
D: -
J: TRBJ2-1
V: TRBV10-3

CDR3: CASSPEGVRQPQHF
DNA: TGTGCCAGCAGTCCCGAGGGGGTCCGGCAGCCCCAGCATTTT
size: -
D: -
J: TRBJ1-5
V: TRBV6-1

CDR3: CSAPGQGVMNTEAFF
DNA: TGCAGTGCTCCGGGACAGGGGGTTATGAACACTGAAGCTTTCTTT
size: many
D: TRBD1
J: TRBJ1-1
V: TRBV20-1

CDR3: CASSLVVASPLHF
DNA: TGTGCCAGCAGCTTAGTGGTCGCTTCACCCCTCCACTTT
size: many
D: -
J: TRBJ1-6
V: TRBV11-3

CDR3: CASSTGTGDEQYF
DNA: TGTGCCAGCAGTACCGGGACAGGGGACGAGCAGTACTTC
size: many
D: TRBD1
J: TRBJ2-7
V: TRBV12-3/TRBV12-4

CDR3: CASRLLEGAGELFF
DNA: TGTGCCAGCCGTCTATTGGAGGGCGCTGGGGAGCTGTTTTTT
size: -
D: -
J: TRBJ2-2
V: TRBV12-3/TRBV12-4

CDR3: CAISTGTGGNHNEQFF
DNA: TGTGCCATCAGTACCGGGACAGGGGGCAACCACAATGAGCAGTTCTTC
size: -
D: TRBD1
J: TRBJ2-1
V: TRBV10-3

CDR3: CAGSLGLSEQFF
DNA: TGCGCCGGCAGTCTAGGGCTCAGTGAGCAGTTCTTC
size: -
D: -
J: TRBJ2-1
V: TRBV7-6

CDR3: CASSIAGGRGEQFF
DNA: TGTGCCAGTAGTATAGCGGGAGGGCGCGGTGAGCAGTTCTTC
size: -
D: TRBD2
J: TRBJ2-1
V: TRBV19

CDR3: CSAWAVWGLAGAGDTQYF
DNA: TGCAGTGCTTGGGCGGTTTGGGGTCTAGCGGGGGCAGGAGATACGCAGTATTTT
size: many
D: TRBD2
J: TRBJ2-3
V: TRBV20-1

CDR3: CASSLGDGMDTQYF
DNA: TGTGCCAGCAGCCTAGGGGACGGTATGGATACGCAGTATTTT
size: -
D: -
J: TRBJ2-3
V: TRBV7-8

CDR3: CASSSPWAGGRLETQYF
DNA: TGTGCCAGCAGCTCCCCCTGGGCGGGGGGCCGGTTAGAGACCCAGTACTTC
size: many
D: TRBD2
J: TRBJ2-5
V: TRBV11-3

CDR3: CASRFEGGTEAFF
DNA: TGCGCCAGCAGGTTTGAGGGGGGCACTGAAGCTTTCTTT
size: -
D: -
J: TRBJ1-1
V: TRBV5-1

CDR3: CASSLVPDQETQYF
DNA: TGTGCCAGCAGTTTAGTGCCGGACCAAGAGACCCAGTACTTC
size: -
D: -
J: TRBJ2-5
V: TRBV12-3/TRBV12-4

CDR3: CASMGGGSQPQHF
DNA: TGTGCCAGCATGGGGGGGGGGAGTCAGCCCCAGCATTTT
size: -
D: -
J: TRBJ1-5
V: TRBV6-1

CDR3: CASSSHGQGTRNQPQHF
DNA: TGTGCCAGCAGCTCCCACGGACAGGGCACCAGAAATCAGCCCCAGCATTTT
size: many
D: TRBD1
J: TRBJ1-5
V: TRBV27

CDR3: CAARGTGVSGNTIYF
DNA: TGTGCCGCAAGGGGGACAGGGGTGTCTGGAAACACCATATATTTT
size: -
D: TRBD1
J: TRBJ1-3
V: TRBV6-1

CDR3: CASSLVGVLETQYF
DNA: TGTGCCAGCAGCTTAGTGGGGGTTCTGGAGACCCAGTACTTC
size: -
D: -
J: TRBJ2-5
V: TRBV5-5

CDR3: CSASRGQSNYGYTF
DNA: TGCAGTGCTAGCCGGGGACAGTCAAACTATGGCTACACCTTC
size: few
D: TRBD1
J: TRBJ1-2
V: TRBV20-1

CDR3: CASSPGEDEQYF
DNA: TGTGCCAGCAGTCCAGGGGAGGACGAGCAGTACTTC
size: -
D: -
J: TRBJ2-7
V: TRBV28

CDR3: CAVHGGYSNQPQHF
DNA: TGTGCCGTCCACGGGGGATATAGCAATCAGCCCCAGCATTTT
size: few
D: -
J: TRBJ1-5
V: TRBV19

CDR3: CASSESVASGSPDAQYF
DNA: TGCGCCAGCAGTGAGTCAGTGGCTAGCGGGAGTCCAGATGCGCAGTATTTT
size: -
D: TRBD2
J: TRBJ2-3
V: TRBV10-1

CDR3: CASSLSTSGRIPYNEQFF
DNA: TGTGCCAGCAGTTTATCGACTAGCGGGAGAATACCCTACAATGAGCAGTTCTTC
size: many
D: TRBD2
J: TRBJ2-1
V: TRBV12-3/TRBV12-4

CDR3: CSGGIFADTQYF
DNA: TGCAGTGGAGGAATATTCGCAGATACGCAGTATTTT
size: -
D: -
J: TRBJ2-3
V: TRBV20-1

CDR3: CASSHLFRTLNTEAFF
DNA: TGCGCCAGCAGCCACCTTTTTCGGACCTTGAACACTGAAGCTTTCTTT
size: -
D: -
J: TRBJ1-1
V: TRBV4-1

CDR3: CAISESLIVNTEAFF
DNA: TGTGCCATCAGTGAGTCGTTGATAGTTAACACTGAAGCTTTCTTT
size: few
D: -
J: TRBJ1-1
V: TRBV10-3

CDR3: CASSLGQDQETQYF
DNA: TGTGCCAGCAGCCTGGGGCAGGACCAAGAGACCCAGTACTTC
size: few
D: -
J: TRBJ2-5
V: TRBV7-7

CDR3: CASSPDKHKGEQFF
DNA: TGTGCCAGCAGCCCTGACAAACACAAGGGTGAGCAGTTCTTC
size: -
D: -
J: TRBJ2-1
V: TRBV13

CDR3: CASSTWTGGNYGYTF
DNA: TGTGCCAGCAGCACTTGGACAGGGGGGAACTATGGCTACACCTTC
size: -
D: TRBD1
J: TRBJ1-2
V: TRBV9

CDR3: CASSPPGGTEAFF
DNA: TGTGCCAGCAGTCCCCCGGGAGGCACTGAAGCTTTCTTT
size: many
D: -
J: TRBJ1-1
V: TRBV6-1

CDR3: CSAGLETQYF
DNA: TGCAGTGCTGGGTTGGAGACCCAGTACTTC
size: -
D: -
J: TRBJ2-5
V: TRBV20-1

CDR3: CSATYTFWGKSSYEQYF
DNA: TGCAGCGCCACGTATACCTTTTGGGGGAAGAGCTCCTACGAGCAGTACTTC
size: many
D: -
J: TRBJ2-7
V: TRBV29-1

CDR3: CASSLLQGVEAFF
DNA: TGTGCCAGCAGTTTATTACAGGGGGTTGAAGCTTTCTTT
size: many
D: TRBD1
J: TRBJ1-1
V: TRBV28

CDR3: CASSQDVIAGEDEQFF
DNA: TGCGCCAGCAGCCAAGATGTAATAGCGGGAGAGGATGAGCAGTTCTTC
size: -
D: TRBD2
J: TRBJ2-1
V: TRBV4-1

CDR3: CASSQDQSLGVDEQFF
DNA: TGTGCCAGCAGCCAAGATCAATCCTTAGGGGTCGATGAGCAGTTCTTC
size: -
D: -
J: TRBJ2-1
V: TRBV14

CDR3: CSAPDPGILNSPLHF
DNA: TGCAGTGCCCCGGACCCAGGGATTCTTAATTCACCCCTCCACTTT
size: -
D: -
J: TRBJ1-6
V: TRBV20-1

CDR3: CASSLTPGETQFF
DNA: TGCGCCAGCAGCTTGACTCCGGGTGAGACCCAGTTCTTC
size: -
D: -
J: TRBJ2-1
V: TRBV5-1

CDR3: CASSYGGGPTDTQYF
DNA: TGTGCCAGCAGTTATGGGGGAGGGCCTACAGATACGCAGTATTTT
size: -
D: TRBD2
J: TRBJ2-3
V: TRBV6-5